This entry concerns a single T cell receptor beta chain. Its antigen remains unknown. These data belong to a study of cytomegalovirus exposure and HLA in healthy donors. Study background: The 120 validation repertoires, a later analysis reported, used the same platform as the approximately 670 repertoires from the first cohort.

Notes on the study in general: A subsequent analysis found that TCR clusters from the first cohort also tended to co-occur in the approximately 130 validation repertoires, with about 94% of cluster scores above 0. Despite most TCR sequences being rare, some public TCRs occurred in many donors. Reportedly, diagnosis of cytomegalovirus status by the classifier showed high specificity and sensitivity.

Produced via immunoSEQ multiplex PCR; TCRdb's table is partial and in-frame only. The data contain roughly 240,000 clones, 85% to 90% of them seen just once; the ten biggest clones take up 2.6%. The CDR3 length is 13 residues. The V gene is TRBV21-1, the J gene TRBJ2-1; the table names TRBD2, a call not compared with the DNA. TRBV21-1 is a known pseudogene. This sequence was found in a man aged 18 to 35 in good health and CMV-seronegative. Specimen: PBMCs. CDR3 nucleotides: TGTGCCAGCAGCGAGCTTCTTTACAATGAGCAGTTCTTC. As protein: CASSELLYNEQFF.